This T cell receptor beta chain comes out of a study of T-cell memory formation after mild COVID-19. Study background: Each donor largely had its own TCR clusters. Whole-study results and caveats: Of the contracting clones, CD4+ ones lay mainly in CM and EM, and CD8+ ones in EMRA.

Per the germline V gene, CDR1 is SGHRS and CDR2 is YFSETQ. There are 15 residues in the CDR3. V trimming: 3 bases; J trimming: 2 bases; junction bases outside the gene matches: 7. A few counts support this clonotype. Its antigen is unidentified. 5'RACE with constant-segment primers built TCRalpha and TCRbeta cDNA libraries with UMIs. From the 5' RACE reads, TCRdb called clonotypes with MiXCR, one entry per CDR3 protein. The sample has more than 250,000 distinct CDR3 sequences, around 16% seen once; the top ten hold more than 20%. The gene calls are TRBV5-1 and TRBJ2-5, with 7 bases aligning to TRBD1. The receptor was derived from a man younger than 30 who had mild COVID-19 (a few samples of this study predate the infection). Cell type and time point are not known. Sequenced sample: PBMCs or a T cell subset sorted from them (not recorded which). The CDR3: CASSSVTGSQETQYF. The CDR3, as DNA: TGCGCCAGCAGCTCGGTGACAGGGTCTCAAGAGACCCAGTACTTC.